A selection of T cell receptor beta chains follows, all from one sample in a study of vaccination and CD4 T cells after COVID-19. These receptors are not linked to any known antigen. TCRdb processed the PCR reads anew with MiXCR; each CDR3 protein has one entry. The data hold more than 15,000 distinct CDR3 sequences, with more than 45% observed a single time. The sequences come from CD4+ T cells from blood, cultured in vitro, collected before SARS-CoV-2 vaccination. All receptors come from a human donor who had recovered from COVID-19. The CDR3 runs from the conserved cysteine through the conserved F or W. D genes are given only for firm matches. Expanded clones get a size class; other rows say once, few or many, or leave the size out.

d_gene: TRBD1; len: 14; j_gene: TRBJ2-4; v_gene: TRBV5-4; abundance: once; CDR3nt: TGTGCCAGCAGCCTTCGGACAGGGGGAAACATTCAGTACTTC; CDR3aa: CASSLRTGGNIQYF
d_gene: -; len: 12; j_gene: TRBJ1-6; v_gene: TRBV7-2; abundance: few; CDR3nt: TGTGCCAGCAGCTACAGCAGGGGCGAACTCCACTTT; CDR3aa: CASSYSRGELHF
d_gene: -; len: 17; j_gene: TRBJ1-1; v_gene: TRBV6-2/TRBV6-3; abundance: -; CDR3nt: TGTGCCAGCAGTCAAAGGACAGTGAACTTTATGAACACTGAAGCTTTCTTT; CDR3aa: CASSQRTVNFMNTEAFF
d_gene: -; len: 11; j_gene: TRBJ2-7; v_gene: TRBV10-3; abundance: -; CDR3nt: TGTGCCATCAGTGACCTCGAGGAGCAGTACTTC; CDR3aa: CAISDLEEQYF
d_gene: -; len: 14; j_gene: TRBJ1-5; v_gene: TRBV19; abundance: -; CDR3nt: TGTGCCAGTAGCTTGAGGCAAAACAATCAGCCCCAGCATTTT; CDR3aa: CASSLRQNNQPQHF
d_gene: TRBD2; len: 20; j_gene: TRBJ2-3; v_gene: TRBV28; abundance: few; CDR3nt: TGTGCCAGCAGCGTCGCGGGAGGGGGCCAAGATCTCCTCTCCACAGATACGCAGTATTTT; CDR3aa: CASSVAGGGQDLLSTDTQYF
d_gene: TRBD2; len: 16; j_gene: TRBJ2-7; v_gene: TRBV6-2/TRBV6-3; abundance: -; CDR3nt: TGTGCCAGCAGTTACTCAAGCACCGGGAGGTCGCTCGAGCAGTACTTC; CDR3aa: CASSYSSTGRSLEQYF
d_gene: -; len: 13; j_gene: TRBJ2-2; v_gene: TRBV20-1; abundance: -; CDR3nt: TGCAGTGCGCGGCAGACTAACACCGGGGAGCTGTTTTTT; CDR3aa: CSARQTNTGELFF
d_gene: -; len: 13; j_gene: TRBJ1-5; v_gene: TRBV24-1; abundance: -; CDR3nt: TGTGCCACCAGTGACAGGGGCTATCAGCCCCAGCATTTT; CDR3aa: CATSDRGYQPQHF
d_gene: -; len: 13; j_gene: TRBJ1-2; v_gene: TRBV2; abundance: -; CDR3nt: TGTGCCAGCAGCCCCCGGCAGGTTGATGGCTACACCTTC; CDR3aa: CASSPRQVDGYTF
d_gene: -; len: 14; j_gene: TRBJ1-2; v_gene: TRBV2; abundance: -; CDR3nt: TGTGCCAGCGGAGGTACAGCATCACCAAATGGCTACACCTTC; CDR3aa: CASGGTASPNGYTF
d_gene: -; len: 15; j_gene: TRBJ2-3; v_gene: TRBV7-2; abundance: few; CDR3nt: TGTGCCAGCAGCCCCACGATGCTCATCTCAGATACGCAGTATTTT; CDR3aa: CASSPTMLISDTQYF
d_gene: -; len: 14; j_gene: TRBJ2-7; v_gene: TRBV12-3/TRBV12-4; abundance: -; CDR3nt: TGTGCCAGCAGTTTAACGGGTATAGGGGGAGAACGGTACTTC; CDR3aa: CASSLTGIGGERYF
d_gene: TRBD2; len: 14; j_gene: TRBJ2-1; v_gene: TRBV24-1; abundance: -; CDR3nt: TGTGCCACCAGTGTAGCGGGGGAGGGGAATGAGCAGTTCTTC; CDR3aa: CATSVAGEGNEQFF
d_gene: -; len: 15; j_gene: TRBJ2-3; v_gene: TRBV11-2; abundance: -; CDR3nt: TGTGCCAGCAGCCGCCAGCGGGTGAGCACAGATACGCAGTATTTT; CDR3aa: CASSRQRVSTDTQYF
d_gene: -; len: 13; j_gene: TRBJ2-7; v_gene: TRBV7-9; abundance: -; CDR3nt: TGTGCCAGCAGCAGAATGACAAGCTACGAGCAGTACTTC; CDR3aa: CASSRMTSYEQYF
d_gene: TRBD2; len: 15; j_gene: TRBJ2-7; v_gene: TRBV20-1; abundance: few; CDR3nt: TGCAGTGCTACTCCTCTAGCGGGGGGCCCCTACGAGCAGTACTTC; CDR3aa: CSATPLAGGPYEQYF
d_gene: -; len: 13; j_gene: TRBJ1-2; v_gene: TRBV5-4; abundance: -; CDR3nt: TGTGCCAGCAGCCCCGACCTGGAACTGACCTACACCTTC; CDR3aa: CASSPDLELTYTF
d_gene: -; len: 14; j_gene: TRBJ2-5; v_gene: TRBV20-1; abundance: -; CDR3nt: TGCAGTGCTAGAGATCTCGTGCAGGGGGAGACCCAGTACTTC; CDR3aa: CSARDLVQGETQYF
d_gene: TRBD2; len: 14; j_gene: TRBJ2-2; v_gene: TRBV6-4; abundance: -; CDR3nt: TGTGCCAGCCGGGGGGATTCGGACACCGGGGAGCTGTTTTTT; CDR3aa: CASRGDSDTGELFF
d_gene: TRBD2; len: 16; j_gene: TRBJ2-7; v_gene: TRBV4-2; abundance: -; CDR3nt: TGTGCCAGCAGCCAAGTAGCGGGAGGGTCCTCCTACGAGCAGTACTTC; CDR3aa: CASSQVAGGSSYEQYF
d_gene: TRBD2; len: 15; j_gene: TRBJ2-1; v_gene: TRBV7-2; abundance: few; CDR3nt: TGTGCCAGCAGCCCTGGGACTAGCGGGAACAATGAGCAGTTCTTC; CDR3aa: CASSPGTSGNNEQFF
d_gene: -; len: 14; j_gene: TRBJ1-2; v_gene: TRBV12-3/TRBV12-4; abundance: -; CDR3nt: TGTGCCAGCAGTCCCTCGGGACTCAACCCCGGATACACCTTC; CDR3aa: CASSPSGLNPGYTF
d_gene: -; len: 12; j_gene: TRBJ2-2; v_gene: TRBV28; abundance: once; CDR3nt: TGTGCCAGCAGCTTCAGCACCGGGGAGCTGTTTTTT; CDR3aa: CASSFSTGELFF
d_gene: TRBD2; len: 16; j_gene: TRBJ2-7; v_gene: TRBV27; abundance: few; CDR3nt: TGTGCCAGCAGTTTATCGGACCTAGCGGGAGGTCGCGAGCAGTACTTC; CDR3aa: CASSLSDLAGGREQYF
d_gene: -; len: 15; j_gene: TRBJ2-3; v_gene: TRBV20-1; abundance: -; CDR3nt: TGCAGTGCCACCTCGGCAGGGGCTAGCACAGATACGCAGTATTTT; CDR3aa: CSATSAGASTDTQYF
d_gene: -; len: 18; j_gene: TRBJ1-1; v_gene: TRBV28; abundance: -; CDR3nt: TGTGCCAGCAGTTCCTCCTTCCTAAAGCGCTCCATGAACACTGAAGCTTTCTTT; CDR3aa: CASSSSFLKRSMNTEAFF
d_gene: TRBD1; len: 13; j_gene: TRBJ2-7; v_gene: TRBV6-1; abundance: -; CDR3nt: TGTGCCAGCAGTCTAGGGACAGGTCTCGAGCAGTACTTC; CDR3aa: CASSLGTGLEQYF
d_gene: -; len: 16; j_gene: TRBJ2-1; v_gene: TRBV9; abundance: once; CDR3nt: TGTGCCAGCAGCGTTCTAGGCCACGGACTGAGTAATGAGCAGTTCTTC; CDR3aa: CASSVLGHGLSNEQFF
d_gene: TRBD1; len: 14; j_gene: TRBJ1-2; v_gene: TRBV20-1; abundance: -; CDR3nt: TGCAGTGCTAGAGAAAGACAGGGGGCCGGTGGCTACACCTTC; CDR3aa: CSARERQGAGGYTF
d_gene: -; len: 14; j_gene: TRBJ1-2; v_gene: TRBV20-1; abundance: few; CDR3nt: TGCAGTGCTAGAGATCACGGGGCTCAAGATGGCTACACCTTC; CDR3aa: CSARDHGAQDGYTF
d_gene: TRBD1; len: 15; j_gene: TRBJ1-2; v_gene: TRBV4-1; abundance: few; CDR3nt: TGCGCCAGCAGCTCGCAGACAGGGGGGAGGGATGGCTACACCTTC; CDR3aa: CASSSQTGGRDGYTF
d_gene: -; len: 15; j_gene: TRBJ2-2; v_gene: TRBV7-2; abundance: few; CDR3nt: TGTGCCAGCAGCTTAGCAGGGTTGCTTACCGGGGAGCTGTTTTTT; CDR3aa: CASSLAGLLTGELFF
d_gene: TRBD1; len: 14; j_gene: TRBJ2-1; v_gene: TRBV24-1; abundance: -; CDR3nt: TGTGCCACCAGTGACCGGGGACAGAACAATGAGCAGTTCTTC; CDR3aa: CATSDRGQNNEQFF
d_gene: -; len: 16; j_gene: TRBJ1-6; v_gene: TRBV1; abundance: once; CDR3nt: TGCACCAGCAGCCAAGATGGGTATAGGGGTAATTCACCCCTCCACTTT; CDR3aa: CTSSQDGYRGNSPLHF
d_gene: TRBD1; len: 15; j_gene: TRBJ2-5; v_gene: TRBV7-2; abundance: few; CDR3nt: TGTGCCAGCAGCTTAGTCGGGACAGGGGGAGAGACCCAGTACTTC; CDR3aa: CASSLVGTGGETQYF
d_gene: TRBD1; len: 17; j_gene: TRBJ2-2; v_gene: TRBV20-1; abundance: -; CDR3nt: TGCAGTGCTAGAGACACAGGGGGCCCTACGAACACCGGGGAGCTGTTTTTT; CDR3aa: CSARDTGGPTNTGELFF